This T cell receptor (beta chain) was identified during a study of T cells in localized non-small cell lung cancer. Profiled with immunoSEQ multiplex PCR; TCRdb holds only in-frame clones, not every one. The table shows 30,000 to 40,000 clones, with roughly 90% occurring only once. Comment on this clone: Its target is not known.

Study observations and caveats: Density of T cells in blood, when higher, went with longer overall survival. Uninvolved adjacent lung had higher T cell clonality than tumor and all other tissues. Heterogeneity stays possible, as sequencing covered only one tumor region. The appearance of a median roughly 53 of the top 100 tumor clones was seen in adjacent lung.

The clonotype was recovered from a man aged 35 to 69 with stage I lung adenocarcinoma. This material consisted of peripheral blood, taken before any cancer treatment.

This chain's CDR3 is CASSEQGVKQPQHF. For the CDR3, the DNA is TGTGCCAGCAGTGAACAGGGGGTGAAACAGCCCCAGCATTTT. V is TRBV6-5 and J is TRBJ1-5, with 8 bases matching TRBD1. The germline V gene encodes CDR1 MNHEY and CDR2 SVGAGI. With 5 bases clipped from V and 7 bases from J, the junction kept 7 bases outside the gene matches. This CDR3 spans 14 amino acids.